This TCR beta chain was sequenced in a study of blood T cell repertoires in COVID-19. Study-level information: Some COVID-19 samples were acute and others convalescent; all came from the United States, Italy and Spain. The analysed material was cDNA or gDNA that came from T cells, B-cell-depleted T cells, or PBMCs.

The V and J ends lost 2 bases and 2 bases respectively, with 20 bases between them. The CDR3 loop spans 18 amino acids. Germline V CDR1 and CDR2: KGHSH, LQKENI. Only in-frame clones appear in the TCRdb table, and some are missing; sequencing was by immunoSEQ multiplex PCR. The sample shows under 250,000 clones, approximately 78% of them seen only once. Sequenced sample: peripheral blood. The chain couples TRBV18 to TRBJ2-3; D gene ambiguous. The clonotype comes from a woman under 30 with acute or convalescent COVID-19. The CDR3 is CASSPSDTSQKHTDTQYF. The CDR3 DNA is TGTGCCAGCTCACCATCTGACACTTCCCAAAAGCACACAGATACGCAGTATTTT.